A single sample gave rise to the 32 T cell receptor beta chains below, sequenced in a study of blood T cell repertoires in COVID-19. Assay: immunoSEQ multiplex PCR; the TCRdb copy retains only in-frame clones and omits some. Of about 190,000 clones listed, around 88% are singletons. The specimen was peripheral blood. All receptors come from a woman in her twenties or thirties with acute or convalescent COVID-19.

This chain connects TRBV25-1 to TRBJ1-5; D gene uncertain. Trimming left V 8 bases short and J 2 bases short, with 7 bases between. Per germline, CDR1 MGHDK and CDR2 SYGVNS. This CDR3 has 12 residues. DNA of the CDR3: TGTGCCAGCCAGATGGGCAATCAGCCCCAGCATTTT. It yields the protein CASQMGNQPQHF.

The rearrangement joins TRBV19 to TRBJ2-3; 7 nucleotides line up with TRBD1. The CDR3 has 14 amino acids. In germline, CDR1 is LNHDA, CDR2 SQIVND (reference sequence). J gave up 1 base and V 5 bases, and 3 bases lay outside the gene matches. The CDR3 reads CASSLDRGTDTQYF. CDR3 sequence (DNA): TGTGCCAGTAGTCTCGACAGGGGCACAGATACGCAGTATTTT.

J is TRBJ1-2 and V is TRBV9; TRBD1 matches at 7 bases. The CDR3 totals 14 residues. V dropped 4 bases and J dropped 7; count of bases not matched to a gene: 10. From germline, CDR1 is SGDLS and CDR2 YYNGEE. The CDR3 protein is CASSPDRAGGGYTF. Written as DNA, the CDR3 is TGTGCCAGCAGCCCCGACAGGGCCGGTGGTGGCTACACCTTC.

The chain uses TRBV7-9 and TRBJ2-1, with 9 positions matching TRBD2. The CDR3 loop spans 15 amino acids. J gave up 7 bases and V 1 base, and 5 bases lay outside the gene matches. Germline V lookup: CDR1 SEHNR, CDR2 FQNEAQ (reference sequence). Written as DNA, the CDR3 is TGTGCCAGCAGCTTAGTTGGACTAGCGAGAAATGAGCAGTTCTTC. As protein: CASSLVGLARNEQFF. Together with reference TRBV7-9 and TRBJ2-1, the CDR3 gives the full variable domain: DTGVSQNPRHKITKRGQNVTFRCDPISEHNRLYWYRQTLGQGPEFLTYFQNEAQLEKSRLLSDRFSAERPKGSFSTLEIQRTEQGDSAMYLCASSLVGLARNEQFFGPGTRLTVL.

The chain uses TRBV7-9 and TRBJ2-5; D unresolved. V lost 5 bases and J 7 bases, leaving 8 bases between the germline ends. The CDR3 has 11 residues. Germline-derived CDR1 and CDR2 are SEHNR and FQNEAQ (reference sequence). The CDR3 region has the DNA TGTGCCAGCAGCCCTGCCGGGACCCAGTACTTC. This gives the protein CASSPAGTQYF. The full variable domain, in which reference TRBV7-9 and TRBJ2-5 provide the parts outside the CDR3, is DTGVSQNPRHKITKRGQNVTFRCDPISEHNRLYWYRQTLGQGPEFLTYFQNEAQLEKSRLLSDRFSAERPKGSFSTLEIQRTEQGDSAMYLCASSPAGTQYFGPGTRLLVL.

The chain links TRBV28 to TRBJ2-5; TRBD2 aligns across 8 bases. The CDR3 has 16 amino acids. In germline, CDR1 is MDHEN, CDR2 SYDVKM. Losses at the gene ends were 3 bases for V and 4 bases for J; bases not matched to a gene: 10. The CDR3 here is CASSFRLAGPVETQYF. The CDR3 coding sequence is TGTGCCAGCAGTTTTCGGCTAGCGGGTCCAGTAGAGACCCAGTACTTC.

The CDR3 loop is CASRYGGGTDTQYF. The CDR3 nucleotides are TGTGCCAGCAGGTATGGGGGCGGGACAGATACGCAGTATTTT. V is TRBV28 and J is TRBJ2-3; perhaps TRBD1 as D (6 bases). Germline V gene sequence: CDR1 MDHEN, CDR2 SYDVKM. With 6 bases removed from V and 3 bases from J, the gap between germline ends came to 13 bases. This CDR3 comprises 14 residues.

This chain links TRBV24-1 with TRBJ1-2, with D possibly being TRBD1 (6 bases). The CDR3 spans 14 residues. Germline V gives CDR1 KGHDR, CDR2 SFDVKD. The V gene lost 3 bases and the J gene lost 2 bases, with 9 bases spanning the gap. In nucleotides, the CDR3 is TGTGCCACCAGTGATCGGACAGAGAACTATGGCTACACCTTC. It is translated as CATSDRTENYGYTF.

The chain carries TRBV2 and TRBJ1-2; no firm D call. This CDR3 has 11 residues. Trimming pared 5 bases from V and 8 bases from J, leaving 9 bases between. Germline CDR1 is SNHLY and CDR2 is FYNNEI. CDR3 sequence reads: CASSSYSGYTF. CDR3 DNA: TGTGCCAGCAGTTCTTATTCCGGCTACACCTTC. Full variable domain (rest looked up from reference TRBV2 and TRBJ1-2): EPEVTQTPSHQVTQMGQEVILRCVPISNHLYFYWYRQILGQKVEFLVSFYNNEISEKSEIFDDQFSVERPDGSNFTLKIRSTKLEDSAMYFCASSSYSGYTFGSGTRLTVV.

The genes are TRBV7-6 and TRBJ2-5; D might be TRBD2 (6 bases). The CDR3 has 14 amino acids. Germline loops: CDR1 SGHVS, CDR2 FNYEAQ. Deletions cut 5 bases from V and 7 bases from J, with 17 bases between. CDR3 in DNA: TGTGCCAGCAGCGTGAGCGGGCCAAGAACGACCCAGTACTTC. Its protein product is CASSVSGPRTTQYF.

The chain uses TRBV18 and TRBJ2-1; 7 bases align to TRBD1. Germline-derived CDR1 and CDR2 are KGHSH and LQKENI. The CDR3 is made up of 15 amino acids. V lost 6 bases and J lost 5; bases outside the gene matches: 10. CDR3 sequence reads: CASSQPGTDNNEQFF. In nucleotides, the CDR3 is TGTGCCAGCTCTCAACCCGGGACAGACAACAATGAGCAGTTCTTC. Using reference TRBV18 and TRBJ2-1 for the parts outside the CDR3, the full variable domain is NAGVMQNPRHLVRRRGQEARLRCSPMKGHSHVYWYRQLPEEGLKFMVYLQKENIIDESGMPKERFSAEFPKEGPSILRIQQVVRGDSAAYFCASSQPGTDNNEQFFGPGTRLTVL.

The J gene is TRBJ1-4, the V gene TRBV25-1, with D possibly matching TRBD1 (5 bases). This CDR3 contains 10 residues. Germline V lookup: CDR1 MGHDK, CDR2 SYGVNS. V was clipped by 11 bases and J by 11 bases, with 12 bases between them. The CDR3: CAVQDGKLFF. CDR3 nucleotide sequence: TGTGCCGTACAGGATGGGAAACTGTTTTTT.

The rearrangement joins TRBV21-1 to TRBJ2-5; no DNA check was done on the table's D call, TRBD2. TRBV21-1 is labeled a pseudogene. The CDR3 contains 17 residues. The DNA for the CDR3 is TGTGCCAGCAGCAAAAGGTTAGCGGGAGGGCCTCGGACTGGCCAGTACTTC. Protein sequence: CASSKRLAGGPRTGQYF.

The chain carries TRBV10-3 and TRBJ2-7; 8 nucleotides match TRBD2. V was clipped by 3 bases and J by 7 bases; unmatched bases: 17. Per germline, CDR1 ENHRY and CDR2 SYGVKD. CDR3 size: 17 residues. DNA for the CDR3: TGTGCCATCAGTGAAAGGGAAGGGAACTCCCCGGGGGGGGAGCAGTACTTC. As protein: CAISEREGNSPGGEQYF.

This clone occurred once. This CDR3 reads CAIQGSYNEQFF. CDR3 nucleotide sequence: TGTGCCATTCAGGGTTCTTACAATGAGCAGTTCTTC. The chain carries TRBV28 and TRBJ2-1, with a weak D call TRBD1 (5 bases). Looked up from germline, CDR1 is MDHEN and CDR2 is SYDVKM. The V and J ends lost 10 bases and 4 bases respectively, with 11 bases between them. There are 12 residues in the CDR3.

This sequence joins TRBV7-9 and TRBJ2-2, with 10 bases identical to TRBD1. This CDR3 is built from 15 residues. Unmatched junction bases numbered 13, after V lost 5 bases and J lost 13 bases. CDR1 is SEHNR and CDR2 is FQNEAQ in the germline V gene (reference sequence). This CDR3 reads CASSGGTGVGGRLFF. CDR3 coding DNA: TGTGCCAGCAGCGGGGGGACAGGGGTTGGTGGTCGGCTGTTTTTT.

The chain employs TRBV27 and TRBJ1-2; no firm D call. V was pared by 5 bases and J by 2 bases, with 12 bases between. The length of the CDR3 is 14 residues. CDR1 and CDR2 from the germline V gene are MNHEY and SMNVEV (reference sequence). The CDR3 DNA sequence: TGTGCCAGCAGTCCTGCGATCTCAAACTATGGCTACACCTTC. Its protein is CASSPAISNYGYTF.

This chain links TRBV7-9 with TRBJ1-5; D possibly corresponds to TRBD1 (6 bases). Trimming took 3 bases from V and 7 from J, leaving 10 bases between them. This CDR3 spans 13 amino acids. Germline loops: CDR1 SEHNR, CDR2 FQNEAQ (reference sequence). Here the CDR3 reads CASSFQGNQPQHF. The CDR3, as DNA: TGTGCCAGCAGCTTTCAGGGGAACCAGCCCCAGCATTTT.

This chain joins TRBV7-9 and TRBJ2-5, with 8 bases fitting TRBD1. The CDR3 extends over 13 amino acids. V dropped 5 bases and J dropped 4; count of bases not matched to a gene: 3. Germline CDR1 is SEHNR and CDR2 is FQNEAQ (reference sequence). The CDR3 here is CASSQGARETQYF. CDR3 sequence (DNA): TGTGCCAGCAGCCAGGGGGCCCGAGAGACCCAGTACTTC.

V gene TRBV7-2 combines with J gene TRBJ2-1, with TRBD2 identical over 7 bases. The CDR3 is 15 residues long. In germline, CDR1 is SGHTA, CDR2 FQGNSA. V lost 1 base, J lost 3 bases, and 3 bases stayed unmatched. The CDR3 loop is CASSLERDFYNEQFF. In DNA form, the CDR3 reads TGTGCCAGCAGCTTAGAGCGGGACTTCTACAATGAGCAGTTCTTC.

The CDR3 DNA follows: TGTGCCAGCAGCCGCACTAGCGGGAAAACCGGGGAGCTGTTTTTT. Its translation is CASSRTSGKTGELFF. This chain connects TRBV5-4 to TRBJ2-2; 10 bases are a match to TRBD2. Germline-derived CDR1 and CDR2 are SGHNT and YYREEE (reference sequence). There are 15 residues in the CDR3. With 4 bases clipped from V and 5 bases from J, the junction kept 5 bases outside the gene matches.

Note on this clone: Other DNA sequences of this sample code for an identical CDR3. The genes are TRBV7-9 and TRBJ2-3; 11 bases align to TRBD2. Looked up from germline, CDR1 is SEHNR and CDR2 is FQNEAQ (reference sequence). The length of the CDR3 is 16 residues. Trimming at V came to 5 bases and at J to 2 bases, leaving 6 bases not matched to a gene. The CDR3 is CASSLRLAGSTDTQYF. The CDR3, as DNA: TGTGCCAGCAGCCTGAGACTAGCGGGGTCCACAGATACGCAGTATTTT.

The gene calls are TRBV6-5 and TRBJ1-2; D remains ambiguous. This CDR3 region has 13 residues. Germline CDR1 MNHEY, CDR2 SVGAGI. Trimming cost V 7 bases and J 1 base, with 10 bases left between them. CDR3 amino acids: CASNHYHNYGYTF. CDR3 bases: TGTGCCAGCAACCACTACCATAACTATGGCTACACCTTC.

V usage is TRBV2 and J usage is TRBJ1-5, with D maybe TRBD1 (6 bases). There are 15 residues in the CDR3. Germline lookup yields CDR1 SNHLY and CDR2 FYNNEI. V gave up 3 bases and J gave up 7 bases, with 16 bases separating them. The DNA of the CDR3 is TGTGCCAGCAGTGACAGCACCCAGGGGACGCAGCCCCAGCATTTT. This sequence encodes CASSDSTQGTQPQHF.

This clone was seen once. The CDR3 is CASSGGAYRPQHF. The CDR3 nucleotides are TGTGCCAGCAGTGGGGGGGCCTATCGTCCCCAGCATTTT. The chain employs TRBV28 and TRBJ1-5; a weak D match, TRBD1 (6 bases). With 5 bases removed from V and 10 bases from J, the gap between germline ends came to 15 bases. The CDR3 extends over 13 amino acids. The germline V gene encodes CDR1 MDHEN and CDR2 SYDVKM.

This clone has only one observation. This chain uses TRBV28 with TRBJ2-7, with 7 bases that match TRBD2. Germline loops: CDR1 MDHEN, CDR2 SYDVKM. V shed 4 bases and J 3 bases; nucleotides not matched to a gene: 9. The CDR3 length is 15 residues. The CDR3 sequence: CASSWTAGEVYEQYF. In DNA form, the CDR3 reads TGTGCCAGCAGTTGGACGGCGGGGGAGGTCTACGAGCAGTACTTC.

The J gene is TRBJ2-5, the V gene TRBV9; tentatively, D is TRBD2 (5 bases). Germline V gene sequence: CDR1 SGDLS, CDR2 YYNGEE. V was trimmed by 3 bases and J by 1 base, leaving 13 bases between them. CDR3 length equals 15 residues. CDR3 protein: CASSASSSGQETQYF. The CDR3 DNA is TGTGCCAGCAGCGCCTCTTCCAGCGGCCAAGAGACCCAGTACTTC.

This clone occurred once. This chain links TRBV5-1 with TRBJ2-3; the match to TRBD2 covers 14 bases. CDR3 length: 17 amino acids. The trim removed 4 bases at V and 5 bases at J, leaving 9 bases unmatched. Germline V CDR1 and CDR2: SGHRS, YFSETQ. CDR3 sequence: CASSPRLAGGRVDTQYF. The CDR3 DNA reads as TGCGCCAGCAGCCCCAGACTAGCGGGAGGGCGTGTAGATACGCAGTATTTT.

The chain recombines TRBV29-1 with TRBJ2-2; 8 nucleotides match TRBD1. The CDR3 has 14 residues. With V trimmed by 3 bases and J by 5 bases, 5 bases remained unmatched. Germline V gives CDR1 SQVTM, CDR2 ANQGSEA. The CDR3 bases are TGCAGCGTTGACGTGACAGGGGAAACCGGGGAGCTGTTTTTT. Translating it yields CSVDVTGETGELFF.

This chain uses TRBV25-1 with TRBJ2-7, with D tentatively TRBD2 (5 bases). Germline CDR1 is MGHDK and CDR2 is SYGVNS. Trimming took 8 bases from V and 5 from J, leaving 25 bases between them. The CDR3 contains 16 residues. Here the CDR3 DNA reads TGTGCCAGCGAAAGGACTGGGGTACCACAAACTGACGAGCAGTACTTC. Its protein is CASERTGVPQTDEQYF.

CDR3 nucleotides: TGTGCCACCAGTGATGTGGGACAGGCTGGCATTCAGTACTTC. This encodes CATSDVGQAGIQYF. The chain uses TRBV24-1 and TRBJ2-4; 8 bases line up with TRBD1. Germline loops: CDR1 KGHDR, CDR2 SFDVKD. The CDR3 is 14 amino acids. With V trimmed by 3 bases and J by 9 bases, 6 bases remained unmatched.

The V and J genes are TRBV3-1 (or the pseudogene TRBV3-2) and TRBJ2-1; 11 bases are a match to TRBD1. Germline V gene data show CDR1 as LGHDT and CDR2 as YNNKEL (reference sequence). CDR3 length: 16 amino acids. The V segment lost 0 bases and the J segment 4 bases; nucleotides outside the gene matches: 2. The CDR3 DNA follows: TGTGCCAGCAGCCAAGATGGACAGGGGGCGTACAATGAGCAGTTCTTC. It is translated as CASSQDGQGAYNEQFF.